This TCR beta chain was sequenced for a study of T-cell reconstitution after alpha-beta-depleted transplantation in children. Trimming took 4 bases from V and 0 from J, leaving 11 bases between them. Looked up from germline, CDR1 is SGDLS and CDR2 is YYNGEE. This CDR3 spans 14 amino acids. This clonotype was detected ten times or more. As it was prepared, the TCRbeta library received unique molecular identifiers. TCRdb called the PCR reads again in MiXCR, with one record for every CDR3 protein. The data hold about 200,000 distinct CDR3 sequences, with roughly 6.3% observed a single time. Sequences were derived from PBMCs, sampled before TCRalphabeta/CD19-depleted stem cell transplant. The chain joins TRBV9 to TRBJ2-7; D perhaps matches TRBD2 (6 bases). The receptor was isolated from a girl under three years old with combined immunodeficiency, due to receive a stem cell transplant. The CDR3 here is CASSLFGSSYEQYF. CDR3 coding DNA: TGTGCCAGCAGCCTATTCGGGAGCTCCTACGAGCAGTACTTC. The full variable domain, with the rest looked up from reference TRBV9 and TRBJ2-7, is DSGVTQTPKHLITATGQRVTLRCSPRSGDLSVYWYQQSLDQGLQFLIQYYNGEERAKGNILERFSAQQFPDLHSELNLSSLELGDSALYFCASSLFGSSYEQYFGPGTRLTVT.